This is a list of T cell receptor beta chains from one sample in a study of cytomegalovirus exposure and HLA in healthy donors. Sequencing used immunoSEQ multiplex PCR; TCRdb keeps in-frame clones, though not all of them. The data contain about 200,000 clones, 80% to 90% of them seen just once; the ten biggest clones take up approximately 2%. Sample: PBMCs. The origin of the receptors is a woman aged 18-29 years in good health and CMV-seropositive. Each CDR3 is given with its conserved first and last residue. The order of the fields is D gene, V gene, CDR3 length, clone size, J gene, CDR3 protein, CDR3 DNA. The D gene is left open where the match is weak. Some rows have no size entry. The others give once, few or many, or a class for an expanded clone.

-	TRBV6-5	14	-	TRBJ2-3	CASSYAGRTDTQYF	TGTGCCAGCAGTTACGCGGGACGGACAGATACGCAGTATTTT
TRBD1	TRBV9	19	-	TRBJ1-5	CASIYHRDRETDSNQPQHF	TGTGCCAGCATCTACCACCGGGACAGGGAGACCGATAGCAATCAGCCCCAGCATTTT
TRBD2	TRBV9	17	-	TRBJ2-7	CASSVESGAGALDEQYF	TGTGCCAGCAGCGTAGAGTCCGGGGCGGGAGCTCTGGACGAGCAGTACTTC
-	TRBV27	14	-	TRBJ2-3	CASSFGGVTDTQYF	TGTGCCAGCAGCTTCGGAGGGGTAACAGATACGCAGTATTTT
-	TRBV28	15	-	TRBJ1-5	CASSHQGNSNQPQHF	TGTGCCAGCTCGCACCAGGGGAATAGCAATCAGCCCCAGCATTTT
TRBD2	TRBV5-1	16	-	TRBJ2-1	CASSPDSGRLYNEQFF	TGCGCCAGCAGCCCGGATAGCGGGAGGCTCTACAATGAGCAGTTCTTC
-	TRBV18	14	-	TRBJ1-2	CASSRGTATADYTF	TGTGCCAGCTCACGCGGGACGGCAACCGCAGACTACACCTTC
TRBD1	TRBV7-9	12	-	TRBJ1-2	CASGTGLLGYTF	TGTGCCTCCGGGACAGGTCTATTGGGCTACACCTTC
-	TRBV9	16	-	TRBJ2-1	CASSVAVTASYNEQFF	TGTGCCAGCAGCGTAGCGGTAACCGCCTCCTACAATGAGCAGTTCTTC
-	TRBV9	16	once	TRBJ2-2	CASNRGAGPNTGELFF	TGTGCCAGCAACCGGGGGGCGGGCCCGAACACCGGGGAGCTGTTTTTT